A selection of T cell receptor beta chains follows, all from one sample in a study of cytomegalovirus exposure and HLA in healthy donors. Sequencing used immunoSEQ multiplex PCR; TCRdb keeps in-frame clones, though not all of them. The data hold over 250,000 clones, with roughly nine tenths observed a single time. The sample comprised PBMCs. The receptors stem from a young woman in good health and CMV-seropositive. Both conserved end residues are part of each CDR3. Each record gives: clone size, J gene, D gene, V gene, CDR3 DNA, CDR3 protein. A D gene is named only where the DNA matches it firmly. The size of a clone is reported for some rows only, either as once, few or many, or as a class for expanded clones.

>.|TRBJ2-6|.|TRBV7-3
TGTGCCAGCCGGACGAGTAGCTCTGGGGCCAACGTCCTGACTTTC
CASRTSSSGANVLTF
>.|TRBJ2-1|.|TRBV30
TGTGCCTGCACAGGAGGGGTTCTAGACAATGAGCAGTTCTTC
CACTGGVLDNEQFF
>.|TRBJ1-1|.|TRBV4-3
TGCGCCAGCAGCCAAGAAGTCATAGGGGGAAACTACAACACTGAAGCTTTCTTT
CASSQEVIGGNYNTEAFF
>.|TRBJ2-7|.|TRBV2
TGTGCCAGCAGTGAAAGGTACGGGGGCTCCTACGAGCAGTACTTC
CASSERYGGSYEQYF
>.|TRBJ2-7|.|TRBV5-5
TGTGCCAGCAGCTTGGAGCGACTGGCCTACGAGCAGTACTTC
CASSLERLAYEQYF
>.|TRBJ1-1|.|TRBV28
TGTGCCAGCGCCTCATGGGGGAACACTGAAGCTTTCTTT
CASASWGNTEAFF
>few|TRBJ1-6|.|TRBV27
TGTGCCAGCAGTTCGACAAGGGCCAATTCACCCCTCCACTTT
CASSSTRANSPLHF
>.|TRBJ2-1|.|TRBV7-9
TGTGCCAGCAGCTCCTGGGGCTCATCAGACAATGAGCAGTTCTTC
CASSSWGSSDNEQFF
>.|TRBJ1-2|.|TRBV6-5
TGTGCCAGCAGCCAACCCTCGGGACGGTCCTACACCTTC
CASSQPSGRSYTF
>once|TRBJ2-7|TRBD1|TRBV27
TGTGCCAGCAGTTTGGGGACAGGTTTCGGCGAGCAGTACTTC
CASSLGTGFGEQYF
>.|TRBJ1-3|TRBD1|TRBV19
TGTGCCAGTAGTCCGACAGGGGAGTGGAACACCATATATTTT
CASSPTGEWNTIYF
>.|TRBJ1-2|.|TRBV29-1
TGCAGCGTTACCGGCTACACCTTC
CSVTGYTF
>.|TRBJ2-7|.|TRBV11-1
TGTGCCAGCGACTACGTGACCTTAAACTACGAGCAGTACTTC
CASDYVTLNYEQYF
>.|TRBJ1-1|TRBD1|TRBV7-8
TGTGCCAGCAGCCCCCAGTTCGGACAGGGTGGGACTGAAGCTTTCTTT
CASSPQFGQGGTEAFF
>.|TRBJ1-2|TRBD1|TRBV30
TGTGCCTGGAGTGGGGGAGGACAGGGGGCGACTATCTACTATGGCTACACCTTC
CAWSGGGQGATIYYGYTF